This TCR beta chain is drawn from a study of PD-L1 blockade in urothelial cancer. For the study at large: The patients first took atezolizumab around 2014, receiving 1,200 mg intravenously every 3 weeks.

Time point here: peripheral blood 6 weeks after treatment start. Only in-frame clones appear in the TCRdb table, and some are missing; sequencing was by immunoSEQ multiplex PCR. The data contain roughly 28,000 clones, 84% of them singletons. The CDR3 consists of 15 residues. From germline, CDR1 is SEHNR and CDR2 FQNEAQ (reference sequence). Trimming pared 3 bases from V and 5 bases from J, leaving 16 bases between. The specimen was PBMCs, collected around atezolizumab (anti-PD-L1) treatment. The V and J genes are TRBV7-9 and TRBJ2-5; possible D gene TRBD1, 6 bases. This clonotype was obtained from a man aged 70-80 years with urothelial cancer. CDR3 sequence (DNA): TGTGCCAGCAGCTTTACGGCCGAGAGGGGGGAGACCCAGTACTTC. As protein: CASSFTAERGETQYF.